This note documents a single T cell receptor beta chain sequence. Antigen specificity is unknown. These data come from a study of shared clonotypes between healthy human individuals. It was CD45RO-negative cells, positively selected for CCR7, that made up naive CD8 cells, with terminally differentiated effector memory CD45RA+ cells excluded. All participating donors were Caucasian adults from Nashville, Tennessee. TCRdb's copy holds only in-frame clones and misses some; the assay was immunoSEQ multiplex PCR. The sample consists of about 2.1 million clones, under 95% of them appearing once. Findings of the study overall: Clonotypes shared by all four donors outscored non-shared clonotypes in generation probability. An effect of sequencing depth on clonotype sharing among donors was expected.

The germline V gene encodes CDR1 WNHNN and CDR2 SYGVQD (reference sequence). This CDR3 contains 13 residues. Deletions cut 3 bases from V and 5 bases from J, with 10 bases between. The TCR originated in a man aged 18 to 35 in good health. Some clones in this sample may be carry-over from other donors' samples. Sequencing was performed on naive CD8+ T cells from PBMCs. The rearrangement uses TRBV10-1 and TRBJ2-5; a possible D gene is TRBD2 (5 bases). The CDR3 DNA reads TGCGCCAGCAGTGAAGACCGGAGGGAGACCCAGTACTTC. This gives the protein CASSEDRRETQYF.